This T cell receptor beta chain originates from a study of blood T cell repertoires in COVID-19. Study as a whole: Sites in the United States, Italy and Spain provided acute and convalescent COVID-19 samples. PBMCs, B-cell-depleted T cells, or T cells were the source of the cDNA or gDNA that made up the material.

The CDR3 has 15 residues. The trim removed 7 bases at V and 0 bases at J, leaving 5 bases unmatched. CDR1 SNHLY and CDR2 FYNNEI come from the germline V gene. How the authors handled the data: Scientists estimated how many nucleated cells there were by amplifying reference gene primers. Sequenced by immunoSEQ multiplex PCR; TCRdb stores in-frame clones only, minus some. V, J and clone size are taken as reported in that table, and D and trimming were inferred from the DNA itself. The repertoire holds approximately 150,000 clones, with 85% to 90% as singletons. The TCR comes from a woman aged 60 to 75 with acute or convalescent COVID-19. This sequence joins TRBV2 and TRBJ1-4; 7 bases fit TRBD1. The sequenced material came from peripheral blood. DNA of the CDR3: TGTGCCAGCACTGGGACAGCGGCAACTAATGAAAAACTGTTTTTT. Protein: CASTGTAATNEKLFF.